These 13 T cell receptor beta chains were all obtained from the same sample, sequenced in a study of blood T cell repertoires in COVID-19. Generated by immunoSEQ multiplex PCR, the TCRdb table keeps only in-frame clones and is missing some. The sample carries about 120,000 clones, about 80% recorded once. The sequenced material came from peripheral blood. The receptors shown here come from an elderly woman with acute or convalescent COVID-19.

This chain connects TRBV9 to TRBJ2-1; D perhaps matches TRBD2 (5 bases). The V and J ends lost 0 bases and 2 bases respectively, with 9 bases between them. Germline lookup yields CDR1 SGDLS and CDR2 YYNGEE. The CDR3 totals 15 residues. The CDR3 here is CASSVEGAAYNEQFF. CDR3 bases: TGTGCCAGCAGCGTAGAGGGAGCAGCCTACAATGAGCAGTTCTTC.

The chain employs TRBV28 and TRBJ1-1; no clear D gene. There are 12 residues in the CDR3. V shed 6 bases and J shed 1 base, with 6 bases lying between them. Germline loops: CDR1 MDHEN, CDR2 SYDVKM. The CDR3 sequence is CASRGANTEAFF. In DNA, the CDR3 is TGTGCCAGCAGGGGCGCGAACACTGAAGCTTTCTTT.

The chain carries TRBV28 and TRBJ1-5; possible D gene TRBD1, 5 bases. V shed 6 bases and J shed 4 bases, with 16 bases lying between them. Germline CDR1 is MDHEN and CDR2 is SYDVKM. CDR3 length: 15 amino acids. The CDR3 sequence is CASSPMGQSNQPQHF. The CDR3 DNA reads TGTGCCAGCAGCCCTATGGGGCAGTCAAATCAGCCCCAGCATTTT.

This chain uses TRBV5-4 with TRBJ2-2; the D is unclear. Per germline, CDR1 SGHNT and CDR2 YYREEE (reference sequence). The V and J ends lost 0 bases and 7 bases respectively, with 13 bases between them. This CDR3 contains 15 residues. In DNA form, the CDR3 reads TGTGCCAGCAGCTTGGGACTCTCCGTGGGCGGGGAGCTGTTTTTT. This gives the protein CASSLGLSVGGELFF.

V and J are TRBV4-2 and TRBJ1-1; D is ambiguous. The CDR3 length is 13 residues. Trimming removed 1 base from V and 4 bases from J, with 7 bases in between. CDR1 LGHNA and CDR2 YNFKEQ come from the germline V gene. The CDR3: CASSQAGRTEAFF. In DNA, the CDR3 is TGTGCCAGCAGCCAAGCAGGTCGCACTGAAGCTTTCTTT.

The chain links TRBV7-2 to TRBJ1-2, with D hard to call. Trimming cost V 7 bases and J 0 bases, with 9 bases left between them. This CDR3 contains 13 residues. CDR1 and CDR2 (germline): SGHTA, FQGNSA. The CDR3 bases are TGTGCCAGCACCCTATCCTCTAACTATGGCTACACCTTC. Translation: CASTLSSNYGYTF.

V usage is TRBV4-1 and J usage is TRBJ1-5; D call uncertain. V lost 5 bases, J lost 2 bases, and 13 bases lay in between. From germline, CDR1 is MGHRA and CDR2 YSYEKL. This CDR3 is 15 amino acids long. The DNA for the CDR3 is TGCGCCAGCAGCGTACAGCCCTGGGGCAATCAGCCCCAGCATTTT. Translation gives CASSVQPWGNQPQHF.

The V and J genes are TRBV7-9 and TRBJ1-1; no reliable D call. V lost 4 bases and J 1 base, leaving 7 bases between the germline ends. Per the germline V gene, CDR1 is SEHNR and CDR2 is FQNEAQ (reference sequence). The CDR3 consists of 13 residues. The DNA of the CDR3 is TGTGCCAGCAGCTCGGTCTCGAACACTGAAGCTTTCTTT. This sequence encodes CASSSVSNTEAFF.

The V and J genes are TRBV7-2 and TRBJ2-1; TRBD2 aligns across 12 bases. J lost 9 bases, V lost 1 base, and 4 bases had no gene match. The CDR3 spans 15 residues. Germline lookup yields CDR1 SGHTA and CDR2 FQGNSA. CDR3 coding DNA: TGTGCCAGCAGCTTAGGGACTAGCGGGAACGCTGAGCAGTTCTTC. Translation: CASSLGTSGNAEQFF.

This clone came up a few times. The gene calls are TRBV7-9 and TRBJ2-2, with 8 bases aligning to TRBD2. Unmatched junction bases numbered 5, after V lost 7 bases and J lost 4 bases. This CDR3 region has 14 residues. The germline gives CDR1 SEHNR, CDR2 FQNEAQ (reference sequence). The CDR3 loop reads CASTGRVVTGELFF. The CDR3 nucleotides are TGTGCCAGCACCGGGAGGGTGGTCACCGGGGAGCTGTTTTTT.

The J gene is TRBJ1-2, the V gene TRBV2, with a tentative D call TRBD1 (5 bases). CDR1 is SNHLY, CDR2 FYNNEI, per germline. V lost 1 base to trimming and J lost 3 bases, with 9 bases between them. This CDR3 is 14 amino acids long. The CDR3 nucleotides are TGTGCCAGCAGTGAAGGCAGGGTGGACTATGGCTACACCTTC. This codes for CASSEGRVDYGYTF.

The chain is built from TRBV27 and TRBJ2-7, with D hard to call. Germline assignment: CDR1 MNHEY and CDR2 SMNVEV (reference sequence). V lost 2 bases and J lost 3, with 8 bases in between. This CDR3 has 13 amino acids. In DNA form, the CDR3 reads TGTGCCAGCAGTTTAACGGAGTACTACGAGCAGTACTTC. This translates into CASSLTEYYEQYF.

This chain uses TRBV5-6 with TRBJ2-5, with D maybe TRBD1 (8 bases). The CDR3 contains 14 residues. The ends were cut back, 4 bases at V and 4 bases at J, with 14 bases in the middle. Germline assignment: CDR1 SGHDT and CDR2 YYEEEE. CDR3 sequence (DNA): TGTGCCAGCAGCGGGACAGGCGGGGGAGAGACCCAGTACTTC. Translation gives CASSGTGGGETQYF.